Described below is a single T cell receptor beta chain sequence and its context. The data were obtained in a study of T cell changes during pregnancy in multiple sclerosis. Profiled with immunoSEQ multiplex PCR; TCRdb holds only in-frame clones, not every one. Here the sample spans fewer than 13,000 clones, 83% being singletons. Losses at the gene ends were 5 bases for V and 4 bases for J; bases not matched to a gene: 3. The CDR3 is 14 amino acids. Per the germline V gene, CDR1 is SEHNR and CDR2 is FQNEAQ (reference sequence). The V gene is TRBV7-9, the J gene TRBJ1-5; 9 bases line up with TRBD1. The source is a female donor in good health, enrolled as a control in a pregnancy study. Sequencing was performed on CD8+ T cells from peripheral blood mononuclear cells, taken in the third trimester of pregnancy. DNA of the CDR3: TGTGCCAGCAGCCTCGGACAGGGGAATCAGCCCCAGCATTTT. It encodes CASSLGQGNQPQHF.